These T cell receptor beta chains were read from a single sample in a study of CD8 T cells in Susac syndrome. TCRdb reprocessed the immunoSEQ multiplex PCR reads via MiXCR and lists one record per CDR3 protein. Among around 170,000 distinct CDR3 sequences listed, roughly 95% were seen once. The sequenced sample was CD4+ T cells from PBMCs. Receptor source: a human donor with Susac syndrome. The CDR3 runs from the conserved cysteine through the conserved F or W. A D gene is named only where the DNA matches it firmly. Some rows have no size entry. The others give once, few or many, or a class for an expanded clone.

v_call: TRBV5-1; j_call: TRBJ2-2; d_call: .; clone_size: once; cdr3_nt: TGCGCCACCCGGGACACCTCTTGGGAGCTGTTTTTT; cdr3_aa: CATRDTSWELFF
v_call: TRBV2; j_call: TRBJ2-2; d_call: .; clone_size: .; cdr3_nt: TGTGCCAGCAGTGAAGAGTCGAAACGGCTGCTTGGGGAGCTGTTTTTT; cdr3_aa: CASSEESKRLLGELFF
v_call: TRBV5-1; j_call: TRBJ1-1; d_call: .; clone_size: .; cdr3_nt: TGCGCCAGCAGCCACGCCGGGACGTTGGCCACTGAAGCTTTCTTT; cdr3_aa: CASSHAGTLATEAFF
v_call: TRBV4-3; j_call: TRBJ2-1; d_call: .; clone_size: .; cdr3_nt: TGCGCCAGCAGCTCGCGGGACGGTTACAATGAGCAGTTCTTC; cdr3_aa: CASSSRDGYNEQFF
v_call: TRBV20-1; j_call: TRBJ2-1; d_call: TRBD2; clone_size: .; cdr3_nt: TGCAGTGCGAATTCTGGGAGCGGGAGGGAATATGAGCAGTTCTTC; cdr3_aa: CSANSGSGREYEQFF
v_call: TRBV12-3/TRBV12-4; j_call: TRBJ1-2; d_call: TRBD1; clone_size: .; cdr3_nt: TGTGCCAGCAGTGTTAGCCAGGGGGCTGTAAGAGGCTACACCTTC; cdr3_aa: CASSVSQGAVRGYTF
v_call: TRBV2; j_call: TRBJ2-4; d_call: .; clone_size: .; cdr3_nt: TGTGCCAGCAGTGTAAGACCGTCTGAGACCAAAAACATTCAGTACTTC; cdr3_aa: CASSVRPSETKNIQYF
v_call: TRBV15; j_call: TRBJ2-5; d_call: TRBD2; clone_size: .; cdr3_nt: TGTGCCACCAGCAGAGCGGGCGGGAGTGAGACCCAGTACTTC; cdr3_aa: CATSRAGGSETQYF
v_call: TRBV29-1; j_call: TRBJ2-1; d_call: .; clone_size: .; cdr3_nt: TGCAGCGTTTCAATGTTAGGGGCTCTATCCTACAATGAGCAGTTCTTC; cdr3_aa: CSVSMLGALSYNEQFF
v_call: TRBV12-3/TRBV12-4; j_call: TRBJ2-3; d_call: .; clone_size: .; cdr3_nt: TGTGCCAGCAGTTCGACAGGCCCTAGCACAGATACGCAGTATTTT; cdr3_aa: CASSSTGPSTDTQYF
v_call: TRBV3-1; j_call: TRBJ1-2; d_call: .; clone_size: .; cdr3_nt: TGTGCCAGCAGCTCCCGGGGTGGCTACACCTTC; cdr3_aa: CASSSRGGYTF
v_call: TRBV24-1; j_call: TRBJ2-1; d_call: .; clone_size: .; cdr3_nt: TGTGCCACCAGTGATCCCCGTGGCAGGAGCTCCTACAATGAGCAGTTCTTC; cdr3_aa: CATSDPRGRSSYNEQFF
v_call: TRBV19; j_call: TRBJ2-2; d_call: TRBD1; clone_size: .; cdr3_nt: TGTGCCACCGTACCCGGACAGGGGAGCACCGGGGAGCTGTTTTTT; cdr3_aa: CATVPGQGSTGELFF
v_call: TRBV5-4; j_call: TRBJ2-5; d_call: TRBD2; clone_size: .; cdr3_nt: TGTGCCAGCAGCTCAATAATGACTAGCGGGGGGGGTGAGACCCAGTACTTC; cdr3_aa: CASSSIMTSGGGETQYF
v_call: TRBV9; j_call: TRBJ2-3; d_call: .; clone_size: .; cdr3_nt: TGTGCCAGCAGCGTAAGGGGTGTGGCAGATACGCAGTATTTT; cdr3_aa: CASSVRGVADTQYF
v_call: TRBV15; j_call: TRBJ1-5; d_call: .; clone_size: .; cdr3_nt: TGTGCCACCAGCAGACAGGGGCGTGAGCCCCAGCATTTT; cdr3_aa: CATSRQGREPQHF
v_call: TRBV7-2; j_call: TRBJ2-3; d_call: .; clone_size: .; cdr3_nt: TGTGCCAGCAGCTTAGGACCCACAGATACGCAGTATTTT; cdr3_aa: CASSLGPTDTQYF
v_call: TRBV3-1; j_call: TRBJ2-5; d_call: .; clone_size: .; cdr3_nt: TGTGCCAGCAGCCAACTCGTTCGAGAGACCCAGTACTTC; cdr3_aa: CASSQLVRETQYF
v_call: TRBV6-2/TRBV6-3; j_call: TRBJ2-5; d_call: TRBD1; clone_size: .; cdr3_nt: TGTGCCAGTCGATCAGGGGGCGCCCTGTACTTC; cdr3_aa: CASRSGGALYF
v_call: TRBV2; j_call: TRBJ2-5; d_call: .; clone_size: .; cdr3_nt: TGTGCCAGCGCCGGAAACAGGGTCACGGGGGAGACCCAGTACTTC; cdr3_aa: CASAGNRVTGETQYF
v_call: TRBV15; j_call: TRBJ2-5; d_call: .; clone_size: .; cdr3_nt: TGTGCCACCAGCAGATCTGGACAGCCGGAAGAGACCCAGTACTTC; cdr3_aa: CATSRSGQPEETQYF
v_call: TRBV20-1; j_call: TRBJ1-2; d_call: TRBD1; clone_size: once; cdr3_nt: TGCAGTGCTAGAGGACAGGGATCGGGTGGCTACACCTTC; cdr3_aa: CSARGQGSGGYTF
v_call: TRBV7-2; j_call: TRBJ1-1; d_call: .; clone_size: few; cdr3_nt: TGTGCCAGCAGCGTTAACACTGAAGCTTTCTTT; cdr3_aa: CASSVNTEAFF
v_call: TRBV5-4; j_call: TRBJ1-1; d_call: TRBD1; clone_size: .; cdr3_nt: TGTGCCAGCAGCTGGCCGGGACAGGGGACTGAAGCTTTCTTT; cdr3_aa: CASSWPGQGTEAFF
v_call: TRBV19; j_call: TRBJ2-2; d_call: TRBD1; clone_size: .; cdr3_nt: TGTGCCACCGCGCCGGGACAGATCAACACCGGGGAGCTGTTTTTT; cdr3_aa: CATAPGQINTGELFF
v_call: TRBV4-2; j_call: TRBJ2-5; d_call: .; clone_size: .; cdr3_nt: TGTGCCAGCAGCCAAGAGGCAGGAAGGTTCCAAGAGACCCAGTACTTC; cdr3_aa: CASSQEAGRFQETQYF
v_call: TRBV30; j_call: TRBJ2-3; d_call: .; clone_size: .; cdr3_nt: TGTGCCTGGAGTGTAGGGAGGGATACGCAGTATTTT; cdr3_aa: CAWSVGRDTQYF
v_call: TRBV5-1; j_call: TRBJ2-5; d_call: .; clone_size: once; cdr3_nt: TGCGCCAGCAGCTTGGGCAGGGGTGCGGAGACCCAGTACTTC; cdr3_aa: CASSLGRGAETQYF
v_call: TRBV2; j_call: TRBJ2-2; d_call: .; clone_size: .; cdr3_nt: TGTGCCAGCAGTGTAGCCGGGGAGCTGTTTTTT; cdr3_aa: CASSVAGELFF
v_call: TRBV5-1; j_call: TRBJ2-2; d_call: .; clone_size: .; cdr3_nt: TGCGCCAGCAGCCCCGGGGCCTCGAACACCGGGGAGCTGTTTTTT; cdr3_aa: CASSPGASNTGELFF
v_call: TRBV19; j_call: TRBJ1-5; d_call: .; clone_size: once; cdr3_nt: TGTGCCAGTAGTATAGGGCTCGATAGCAATCAGCCCCAGCATTTT; cdr3_aa: CASSIGLDSNQPQHF
v_call: TRBV5-7; j_call: TRBJ2-5; d_call: .; clone_size: .; cdr3_nt: TGTGCCAGCGCGGGTAGGGGGAACCAAGAGACCCAGTACTTC; cdr3_aa: CASAGRGNQETQYF
v_call: TRBV20-1; j_call: TRBJ2-5; d_call: .; clone_size: .; cdr3_nt: TGCAGTGCTAGTGGGCTCTTTGACAGACAAGAGACCCAGTACTTC; cdr3_aa: CSASGLFDRQETQYF
v_call: TRBV25-1; j_call: TRBJ2-1; d_call: .; clone_size: .; cdr3_nt: TGTGCCAGACCCTCGAATGAGCAGTTCTTC; cdr3_aa: CARPSNEQFF
v_call: TRBV11-2; j_call: TRBJ2-1; d_call: .; clone_size: .; cdr3_nt: TGTGCCAGCAGCTTCGAGATATATGAGCAGTTCTTC; cdr3_aa: CASSFEIYEQFF
v_call: TRBV29-1; j_call: TRBJ1-1; d_call: .; clone_size: .; cdr3_nt: TGCAGCGCCGAACACATCACGGGAACCCTTGAAGCTTTCTTT; cdr3_aa: CSAEHITGTLEAFF
v_call: TRBV29-1; j_call: TRBJ1-1; d_call: .; clone_size: .; cdr3_nt: TGCAGCGCGGGGCAGATGAACACTGAAGCTTTCTTT; cdr3_aa: CSAGQMNTEAFF
v_call: TRBV9; j_call: TRBJ2-7; d_call: TRBD2; clone_size: .; cdr3_nt: TGTGCCAGCAGCGTAGGTTTACTAGCGACCTCCTACGAGCAGTACTTC; cdr3_aa: CASSVGLLATSYEQYF
v_call: TRBV9; j_call: TRBJ2-5; d_call: TRBD2; clone_size: .; cdr3_nt: TGTGCCAGCAGTGCCAAGTGGGGGGGGGAGACCCAGTACTTC; cdr3_aa: CASSAKWGGETQYF
v_call: TRBV29-1; j_call: TRBJ2-3; d_call: .; clone_size: .; cdr3_nt: TGCAGCCTTGAGAGGGGCACAGATACGCAGTATTTT; cdr3_aa: CSLERGTDTQYF
v_call: TRBV20-1; j_call: TRBJ1-5; d_call: .; clone_size: .; cdr3_nt: TGCAGTGCTAGACAGGGTAATCAGCCCCAGCATTTT; cdr3_aa: CSARQGNQPQHF
v_call: TRBV2; j_call: TRBJ2-1; d_call: TRBD2; clone_size: .; cdr3_nt: TGTGCCAGCTCCCGGACTAGTGGGGGACATGAGCAGTTCTTC; cdr3_aa: CASSRTSGGHEQFF
v_call: TRBV28; j_call: TRBJ1-2; d_call: .; clone_size: .; cdr3_nt: TGTGCCAGCAGTTCACAGGGCGGGATACGGAATGGCTACACCTTC; cdr3_aa: CASSSQGGIRNGYTF
v_call: TRBV29-1; j_call: TRBJ2-3; d_call: TRBD2; clone_size: .; cdr3_nt: TGCAGCGCCTCGGGGGGGTCCGGAGATACGCAGTATTTT; cdr3_aa: CSASGGSGDTQYF
v_call: TRBV9; j_call: TRBJ1-1; d_call: TRBD1; clone_size: .; cdr3_nt: TGTGCCAGCAGCCCGACCGGACAGGCTAACACTGAAGCTTTCTTT; cdr3_aa: CASSPTGQANTEAFF
v_call: TRBV5-6; j_call: TRBJ1-1; d_call: .; clone_size: .; cdr3_nt: TGTGCCAGCAGCGTGCAGGGGATTCACGCTGAAGCTTTCTTT; cdr3_aa: CASSVQGIHAEAFF
v_call: TRBV24-1; j_call: TRBJ2-2; d_call: .; clone_size: .; cdr3_nt: TGTGCCACCAGGGGGGAACCGAACACCGGGGAGCTGTTTTTT; cdr3_aa: CATRGEPNTGELFF
v_call: TRBV29-1; j_call: TRBJ1-1; d_call: .; clone_size: .; cdr3_nt: TGCAGCGGGGGGGCCACTGAAGCTTTCTTT; cdr3_aa: CSGGATEAFF
v_call: TRBV4-3; j_call: TRBJ1-6; d_call: .; clone_size: .; cdr3_nt: TGCGCCAGCAGCCAAGATTGGGGGAGGGGATCACCCCTCCACTTT; cdr3_aa: CASSQDWGRGSPLHF
v_call: TRBV7-9; j_call: TRBJ1-2; d_call: TRBD1; clone_size: few; cdr3_nt: TGTGCCAGCAGCTCGGGACAGACCTATGGCTACACCTTC; cdr3_aa: CASSSGQTYGYTF